The sequence of this T cell receptor beta chain was determined in a study of T cells expressing NK-cell markers (dated by TCRdb to the early 2020s). With regard to the full study: In sorted CD3+CD56+NKG2C+, CD3+CD56+NKG2C- and CD3+CD56-NKG2C+ T-cell subsets from about 8 donors, TCR beta-chain repertoires were profiled. Randomly selected healthy volunteers, three men and five women, were used as the eight sequenced donors. Sequencing of the libraries produced 2 x 150 bp reads on Illumina HiSeq 2000/2500, MiSeq or NextSeq. Among the eight sequenced donors, seven were HCMV-seropositive and one was HCMV-seronegative.

Reading the germline V gene gives CDR1 WSHSY and CDR2 SAAADI. The CDR3 numbers 16 residues from cysteine through phenylalanine. The coding DNA is unavailable. A note on this clonotype: Its antigen target is currently unknown.

A commercial ELISA kit detecting HCMV-specific IgG in serum was used to determine HCMV serostatus. Ficoll density gradient centrifugation was used to isolate peripheral blood mononuclear cells from blood. The full study reports these points: Those dominant clonotypes were again the most abundant among CD3+CD56-NKG2C+ cells in a handful of donors, at about 28.3-60.1%. Whether the expanded NKG2C-expressing T cell clones were specific for HCMV antigens remained unclear. For more than 5 donors, the dominant CD3+CD56+NKG2C+ clonotypes were among the top 10 CD8+ clonotypes and accounted for about 1.0-7.5% of CD8+ T cells.

Sequencing took place on an Illumina HiSeq 2000. TCR beta cDNA libraries were prepared using 5'RACE template switching, which introduced a universal primer site and unique molecular identifiers. cDNA synthesis was primed from the TCR beta constant segment and was followed by two successive PCR amplification steps. Per the authors' processing: MIGEC was used to demultiplex reads and group the reads by UMI, and MiTCR was used to assemble and quantify clonotypes. To remove erroneous sequences, TCR cDNA sequences were retained only when supported by two or more reads. The tcR package was used for downstream repertoire analysis, and clonotypes were matched across fractions by CDR3 nucleotide sequence plus V segment. VDJmatch was used to annotate antigen specificity against VDJdb, with one amino acid substitution in CDR3 permitted. TCRdb reprocessed the reads and lists each CDR3 protein sequence as a single entry, with no DNA. None of the V and J calls come from the authors' own analysis; TCRdb made them. Per the sample table, the count is over 150,000 distinct CDR3 sequences. The ten most abundant clones make up around 37% of the sample.

The receptor chain draws on TRBV10-2 and TRBJ2-3; the TRBD1 assignment by TCRdb is unverifiable without DNA. The specimen was blood T cells: a sorted CD56 or NKG2C T cell subset, CD4+ or CD8+ T cells, or bulk PBMC T cells (not recorded which). This clonotype originated in a woman in her forties or fifties in good health. Donor details come from another sample of the same person, matched by shared clones. The CDR3 amino acid sequence is: CASSPIGTGETDTQYF.